This TCR beta chain was identified during a study of breast tumors, draining lymph nodes, adjacent tissues. General study points: Compared with basal-like, luminal-like tumors shared significantly more repertoire with nontumor tissue. Tumor repertoires ranked between lymph nodes and nontumor tissue in diversity, with V and J gene preferences. Findings are consistent with lymph node origin and intratumoral expansion of most tumor T cells.

TCRdb called the multiplex PCR reads again in MiXCR, with one record for every CDR3 protein. The sample carries tens of thousands of distinct CDR3 sequences, over 25% recorded once. Axillary draining lymph nodes of breast cancer patients supplied the node samples. About this clonotype: Its antigen remains unidentified.

Germline lookup yields CDR1 LNHDA and CDR2 SQIVND (reference sequence). CDR3 length: 13 amino acids. Trimming cost V 2 bases and J 5 bases; bases outside gene matches: 0. The TCR sequence derives from a female donor with breast cancer. Some clones in this sample may be carry-over from other donors' samples. The rearrangement links TRBV19 to TRBJ2-5, with 9 bases lining up with TRBD1. What was sequenced was axillary lymph node tissue. The CDR3 loop reads CASSITGGETQYF. As DNA, the CDR3 is TGTGCCAGTAGTATAACAGGGGGCGAGACCCAGTACTTC.